This T cell receptor beta chain was recorded in a study of shared clonotypes between healthy human individuals. Genomic DNA of every subset was divided equally among multiple immunoSEQ plates. Produced via immunoSEQ multiplex PCR; TCRdb's table is partial and in-frame only. Of about 2.4 million clones in the sample, 80% to 95% are singletons; the top ten hold about 0.39%. This sequence was found in a man between 18 and 29 years old in good health. Some clones in this sample may be carry-over from other donors' samples. What was sequenced was naive CD4+ T cells from PBMCs. Subset given: CD45RA+ positively selected.

CDR3 residues: CASSFLLGSYNEQFF. CDR3 bases: TGTGCCAGCAGCTTTTTACTGGGCTCCTACAATGAGCAGTTCTTC. The chain employs TRBV7-8 and TRBJ2-1, with D uncertain. The V end lost 3 bases, the J end lost 0 bases, and 9 bases lay between the germline ends. The CDR3 runs to 15 residues. Germline V CDR1 and CDR2: SGHVS, FQNEAQ.